This passage covers 23 T cell receptor beta chains from one sample sequenced in a study of T cell changes during pregnancy in multiple sclerosis. Assay used: immunoSEQ multiplex PCR; TCRdb lists only in-frame clones, some missing. The table shows about 49,000 clones, with 90% occurring only once. The sequences come from peripheral blood, collected after pregnancy. These receptors were taken from a female donor in good health, enrolled as a control in a pregnancy study.

Points on this clone: This may be a read error: a much more frequent sequence differs by one nucleotide. The V and J genes are TRBV6-4 and TRBJ1-1, with 7 bases that match TRBD1. CDR3 length equals 14 residues. With 2 bases clipped from V and 1 base from J, the junction kept 1 base outside the gene matches. Germline V gene lookup returns CDR1 MRHNA and CDR2 SNTAGT. CDR3 nucleotides: TGTGCCAGCAGTGACGGGACAGAGAACACTGAAGCTTTCTTT. Its translation is CASSDGTENTEAFF.

The genes are TRBV7-2 and TRBJ2-2, with D possibly TRBD1 on 6 matching bases. The CDR3 is made up of 14 amino acids. V was shortened by 4 bases and J by 4 bases, with 10 bases between the two germline ends. Germline V gives CDR1 SGHTA, CDR2 FQGNSA. The CDR3 DNA reads TGTGCCAGCAGCTCAAACAGGGCCACCGGGGAGCTGTTTTTT. It codes for CASSSNRATGELFF.

The CDR3 is CASSPPGGGGYGYTF. The CDR3 DNA sequence: TGTGCCAGCAGTCCGCCGGGAGGGGGTGGGTATGGCTACACCTTC. The V gene is TRBV27, the J gene TRBJ1-2, with D maybe TRBD1 (6 bases). The CDR3 runs to 15 residues. V lost 5 bases, J lost 5 bases, and 18 bases lay in between. CDR1 MNHEY and CDR2 SMNVEV come from the germline V gene (reference sequence).

This rearrangement joins TRBV19 to TRBJ1-4; D not resolved. The CDR3 runs 15 residues. Looked up from germline, CDR1 is LNHDA and CDR2 is SQIVND (reference sequence). Deletions cut 6 bases from V and 0 bases from J, with 11 bases between. This CDR3 reads CASSARLATNEKLFF. In DNA, the CDR3 is TGTGCCAGTAGCGCAAGACTTGCAACTAATGAAAAACTGTTTTTT.

DNA of the CDR3: TGTGCCAGTAGTATGACCGGGCACGGGGGGCTCGGCACAGATACGCAGTATTTT. Protein product: CASSMTGHGGLGTDTQYF. The V call is TRBV19, the J call TRBJ2-3; D might be TRBD2 (7 bases). Trimming cost V 3 bases and J 1 base, with 20 bases left between them. The germline V gene has CDR1 LNHDA and CDR2 SQIVND (reference sequence). This CDR3 is 18 amino acids long. The variable domain in full, completed from reference TRBV19 and TRBJ2-3, reads DGGITQSPKYLFRKEGQNVTLSCEQNLNHDAMYWYRQDPGQGLRLIYYSQIVNDFQKGDIAEGYSVSREKKESFPLTVTSAQKNPTAFYLCASSMTGHGGLGTDTQYFGPGTRLTVL.

This sequence joins TRBV29-1 and TRBJ2-3; TRBD2 might be the D (6 bases). CDR1 is SQVTM, CDR2 ANQGSEA, per germline. V lost 4 bases to trimming and J lost 4 bases, with 9 bases between them. The CDR3 runs to 12 residues. This chain's CDR3 is CSVAGDADTQYF. The CDR3 nucleotides read TGCAGCGTTGCGGGGGATGCAGATACGCAGTATTTT.

The chain recombines TRBV25-1 with TRBJ2-3; 8 bases fit TRBD1. CDR1 is MGHDK and CDR2 is SYGVNS in the germline V gene. The CDR3 loop spans 15 amino acids. Germline trimming cut 3 bases from V and 7 bases from J; bases unmatched to any gene: 9. The CDR3, as DNA: TGTGCCAGCAGTGAGGGGACAGGAGGATTTAATACGCAGTATTTT. This translates into CASSEGTGGFNTQYF.

The J gene is TRBJ2-2, the V gene TRBV14; a weak D match, TRBD2 (5 bases). From germline, CDR1 is SGHDN and CDR2 FVKESK. V was shortened by 2 bases and J by 0 bases, with 13 bases between the two germline ends. The CDR3 extends over 17 amino acids. The CDR3 DNA reads TGTGCCAGCAGCCAATCCCTAGCTTCGGCGAACACCGGGGAGCTGTTTTTT. Its protein product is CASSQSLASANTGELFF.

The rearrangement uses TRBV19 and TRBJ2-2; 12 nucleotides match TRBD2. V lost 4 bases, J lost 6 bases, and 6 bases stayed unmatched. The germline V gene encodes CDR1 LNHDA and CDR2 SQIVND (reference sequence). This CDR3 is built from 16 residues. For the CDR3, the DNA is TGTGCCAGTAGTAAAAGACTAGCGGGGGTTGCCGGGGAGCTGTTTTTT. Translation: CASSKRLAGVAGELFF.

The chain has TRBV7-3 and TRBJ2-2; 9 positions agree with TRBD2. V was pared by 5 bases and J by 0 bases, with 4 bases of the junction left unmatched. Germline-derived CDR1 and CDR2 are SGHTA and FQGTGA. This CDR3 comprises 16 residues. The CDR3 reads CASSSSGGANTGELFF. The CDR3 DNA reads as TGTGCCAGCAGCAGTAGCGGGGGCGCGAACACCGGGGAGCTGTTTTTT.

The chain employs TRBV7-8 and TRBJ1-6; unclear D gene. This CDR3 spans 13 amino acids. V was pared by 6 bases and J by 6 bases, with 9 bases between. Germline CDR1 SGHVS, CDR2 FQNEAQ. CDR3 bases: TGTGCCAGCAGGGGAGGGATTAATTCACCCCTCCACTTT. Translated, it gives CASRGGINSPLHF.

The J gene is TRBJ2-3, the V gene TRBV9; 13 nucleotides align to TRBD2. CDR1 and CDR2 (germline): SGDLS, YYNGEE. Unmatched junction bases numbered 2, after V lost 2 bases and J lost 2 bases. The CDR3 is 16 amino acids. Here the CDR3 reads CASSVGLAGFTDTQYF. For the CDR3, the DNA is TGTGCCAGCAGCGTGGGACTAGCGGGGTTCACAGATACGCAGTATTTT.

This chain uses TRBV11-3 with TRBJ2-2; D unresolved. Germline CDR1 and CDR2: SGHNT and YENEEA. The CDR3 loop spans 13 amino acids. Trimming shortened V by 4 bases and J by 7 bases, and 10 bases separated the two germline ends. The CDR3 sequence is CASSSLSFGELFF. CDR3 nucleotides: TGTGCCAGCAGCTCCCTTTCGTTCGGGGAGCTGTTTTTT.

CDR3 sequence (DNA): TGCGCCAGCAGTGAGCCAGGGACAGGGGTGACTAGTGAGCAGTACTTC. It translates to CASSEPGTGVTSEQYF. The genes are TRBV10-1 and TRBJ2-7; TRBD1 agrees at 10 bases. The CDR3 runs 16 residues. CDR1 and CDR2 from the germline V gene are WNHNN and SYGVQD (reference sequence). The V and J ends lost 2 bases and 7 bases, in that order; junction bases with no gene match: 11.

The CDR3 loop is CASSPGGQQYF. The CDR3 nucleotides are TGTGCCAGCTCCCCGGGTGGCCAGCAGTACTTC. The chain uses TRBV28 and TRBJ2-7, with no clear D. Trimming stripped 8 bases from V and 8 bases from J, with 13 bases between. The CDR3 is 11 residues long. Looked up from germline, CDR1 is MDHEN and CDR2 is SYDVKM. Complete variable domain (other parts from reference TRBV28 and TRBJ2-7): DVKVTQSSRYLVKRTGEKVFLECVQDMDHENMFWYRQDPGLGLRLIYFSYDVKMKEKGDIPEGYSVSREKKERFSLILESASTNQTSMYLCASSPGGQQYFGPGTRLTVT.

The chain links TRBV6-1 to TRBJ1-5; 10 bases map to TRBD1. CDR3 length: 15 amino acids. The V gene end was trimmed by 5 bases and the J gene end by 6 bases; junction bases not matched to a gene: 7. CDR1 is MNHNS, CDR2 SASEGT, per germline. CDR3 in amino acids: CASSSKTGGGQPQHF. The CDR3 region has the DNA TGTGCCAGCAGTTCCAAGACAGGGGGCGGTCAGCCCCAGCATTTT.

V usage is TRBV28 and J usage is TRBJ1-5; no definite D call. Trimming cost V 3 bases and J 8 bases, with 8 bases left between them. In germline, CDR1 is MDHEN, CDR2 SYDVKM. This CDR3 has 12 amino acids. CDR3 coding DNA: TGTGCCAGCAGTTTGGTTGCAGAGCCCCAGCATTTT. This encodes CASSLVAEPQHF.

This sequence joins TRBV10-1 and TRBJ1-4; TRBD1 aligns across 10 bases. Trimming cost V 3 bases and J 6 bases; bases outside gene matches: 4. Looked up from germline, CDR1 is WNHNN and CDR2 is SYGVQD (reference sequence). The CDR3 contains 15 residues. As DNA, the CDR3 is TGCGCCAGCAGTGACGGGACAGGGGCGGATGAAAAACTGTTTTTT. It translates to CASSDGTGADEKLFF.

The rearrangement uses TRBV5-1 and TRBJ1-1; tentative D call: TRBD1 (6 bases). The CDR3 has 15 amino acids. Per the germline V gene, CDR1 is SGHRS and CDR2 is YFSETQ. Trimming pared 3 bases from V and 2 bases from J, leaving 14 bases between. CDR3 sequence: CASSSRMDSNTEAFF. The CDR3 region has the DNA TGCGCCAGCAGCTCCCGGATGGACAGCAACACTGAAGCTTTCTTT.

The CDR3 is CAISASRGGQYEQYF. The CDR3 nucleotides read TGTGCCATCAGTGCCTCAAGGGGGGGCCAGTACGAGCAGTACTTC. The rearrangement uses TRBV10-3 and TRBJ2-7; possibly TRBD2 for D (7 bases). Trimming took 4 bases from V and 4 from J, leaving 17 bases between them. Germline V lookup: CDR1 ENHRY, CDR2 SYGVKD. The CDR3 loop spans 15 amino acids.

The chain combines TRBV9 with TRBJ2-1; TRBD2 agrees at 9 bases. CDR3 length: 16 residues. V shed 3 bases, J shed 8 bases, and the junction held 12 bases outside the gene matches. Per germline, CDR1 SGDLS and CDR2 YYNGEE. CDR3 sequence reads: CASSATAGLATDEQFF. The CDR3 bases are TGTGCCAGCAGCGCCACAGCGGGACTAGCTACGGATGAGCAGTTCTTC.

J is TRBJ1-1 and V is TRBV28; D may be TRBD1 (6 bases). Trimming took 6 bases from V and 11 from J, leaving 16 bases between them. The germline CDR1 and CDR2 sequences are MDHEN and SYDVKM. This CDR3 has 12 amino acids. CDR3: CASRSGVLGAFF. The CDR3, as DNA: TGTGCCAGCAGATCAGGGGTACTAGGGGCTTTCTTT.

The chain recombines TRBV9 with TRBJ2-7, with TRBD2 matching over 7 bases. With V trimmed by 0 bases and J by 7 bases, 10 bases remained unmatched. Germline CDR1 and CDR2: SGDLS and YYNGEE. CDR3 length equals 15 residues. DNA of the CDR3: TGTGCCAGCAGCGTAGACTCAGCGGGGTCCGGGGAGCAGTACTTC. This gives the protein CASSVDSAGSGEQYF.